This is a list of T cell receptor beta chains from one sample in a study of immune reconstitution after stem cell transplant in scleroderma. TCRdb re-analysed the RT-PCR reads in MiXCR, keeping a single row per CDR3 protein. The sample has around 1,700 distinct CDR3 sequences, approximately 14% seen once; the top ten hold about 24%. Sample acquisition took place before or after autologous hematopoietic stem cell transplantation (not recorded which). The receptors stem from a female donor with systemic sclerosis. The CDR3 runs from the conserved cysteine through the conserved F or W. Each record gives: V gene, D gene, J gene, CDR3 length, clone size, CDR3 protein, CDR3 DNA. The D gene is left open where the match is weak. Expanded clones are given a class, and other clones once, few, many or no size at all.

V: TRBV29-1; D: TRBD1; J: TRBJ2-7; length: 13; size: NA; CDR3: CSVRQGAGNEQYF; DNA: TGCAGCGTTCGACAGGGGGCCGGGAACGAGCAGTACTTC
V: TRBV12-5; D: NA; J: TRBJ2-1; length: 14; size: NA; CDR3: CASGLIGRDNEQFF; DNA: TGTGCTAGTGGTTTGATCGGAAGGGACAATGAGCAGTTCTTC
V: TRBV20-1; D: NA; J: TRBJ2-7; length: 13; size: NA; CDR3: CSARDPSRDSALF; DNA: TGCAGTGCTAGGGATCCGTCGAGGGATAGCGCGCTCTTC
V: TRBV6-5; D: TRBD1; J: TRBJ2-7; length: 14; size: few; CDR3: CASGAGTGTYEQYF; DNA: TGTGCCAGCGGCGCAGGGACAGGGACCTACGAGCAGTACTTC
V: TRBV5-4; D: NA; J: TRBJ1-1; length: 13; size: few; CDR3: CASSLEGGDEAFF; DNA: TGTGCCAGCAGCTTGGAGGGGGGGGATGAAGCTTTCTTT
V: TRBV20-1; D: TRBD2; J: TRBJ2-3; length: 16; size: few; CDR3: CSSGASGGPSTDTQYF; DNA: TGCAGTTCCGGGGCTAGCGGGGGGCCGTCCACAGATACGCAGTATTTT
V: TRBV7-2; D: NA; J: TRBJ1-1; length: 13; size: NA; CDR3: CASSSTGWSASFF; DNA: TGTGCCAGCAGCTCAACGGGTTGGAGTGCGTCTTTCTTT
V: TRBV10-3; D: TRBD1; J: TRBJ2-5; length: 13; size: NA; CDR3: CAISDREEETQYF; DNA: TGTGCCATCAGCGACAGGGAAGAAGAGACCCAGTACTTC
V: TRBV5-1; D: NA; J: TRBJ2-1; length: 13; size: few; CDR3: CASSQTGYNEQFF; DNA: TGCGCCAGCAGCCAAACAGGGTACAATGAGCAGTTCTTC
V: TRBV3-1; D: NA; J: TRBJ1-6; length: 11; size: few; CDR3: CASSQGRAVHF; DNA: TGTGCCAGCAGCCAAGGCAGGGCAGTCCACTTT
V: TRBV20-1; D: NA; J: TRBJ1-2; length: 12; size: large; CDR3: CSARAARGGYTF; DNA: TGCAGTGCTAGAGCCGCCAGGGGCGGCTACACCTTC
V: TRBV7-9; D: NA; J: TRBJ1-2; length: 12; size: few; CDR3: CASSVRGGGYTF; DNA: TGTGCCAGCAGCGTAAGGGGTGGCGGCTACACCTTC
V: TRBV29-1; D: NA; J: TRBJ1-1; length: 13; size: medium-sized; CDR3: CSVESGLNTEAFF; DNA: TGCAGCGTTGAGTCCGGGCTGAACACTGAAGCTTTCTTT